This record covers a single T cell receptor beta chain. Its antigen is still unknown. Base qualities are not at hand, and no much larger clone is one base apart. There are 13 amino acids in the CDR3, from cysteine to phenylalanine inclusive. Of the read, only the CDR3 DNA is kept; its 39 bases are in frame from base 1. V and J lose 7 bases and 0 bases, and a span of 9 bases separates them. CDR1 and CDR2 were assigned from the germline V gene as SNHLY and FYNNEI. Participants in the prospective study were enrolled through a virtual design, were aged roughly 18 to 100 years, and lived in 24 United States geographic areas. Cohort assignment in the prospective study relied on participant-reported clinical history from a screening survey and a study questionnaire. Recovered participants in ImmuneRACE Cohort 3 were defined as having two consecutive negative NP/OP PCR tests, clearance from a healthcare professional, or resolution of symptoms. Mobile phlebotomists in the prospective study collected whole blood, serum and a nasopharyngeal or oropharyngeal swab from every participant. Over a 2-month period, participants in the prospective study had the option of providing additional blood draws and questionnaires. Before DNA extraction, prospective study blood samples were shipped either frozen or at room temperature.

TCRbeta CDR3 regions were amplified from genomic DNA by means of the immunoSEQ Assay, a bias-controlled multiplex PCR. From the authors' description of their analysis: The number of nucleated cells in each sample was estimated from the amplification of reference gene primers within the assay. Sequence reads were collapsed and filtered to measure the absolute abundance of every unique TCRbeta CDR3 rearrangement. For each sample, productive Simpson clonality was calculated as the square root of Simpson's diversity index over productive rearrangements. TCRdb provides this immuneACCESS table in a form limited to in-frame rearrangements. Some clones are lacking; in checked studies, under half of them reflect an unresolved V gene, and why the rest are absent is not known. The V and J calls and clone size come from that table; D and trimming were worked out from the DNA. Counted in this sample were some 330,000 clones; more than 85% of them appeared once. The top ten clones comprise about a fifth of the sample.

The data derive from a study of blood T cell repertoires in COVID-19 (dated by TCRdb to about 2020). Concerning the study at large: Samples covering the acute and convalescent phases of COVID-19 were provided by collaborators in the United States, Italy and Spain. The prospective study material was composed of cDNA or gDNA derived from T cells, B-cell-depleted T cells, or PBMCs. Deeply sampled blood TCRbeta repertoires from subjects exposed to, actively infected with, or recovered from COVID-19 were included in the dataset. The repertoires were made available in a free public database intended to serve as a resource for research on the immune response to SARS-CoV-2. Samples were obtained from the ongoing ImmuneRACE study (first 160 participants) and from some 1,300 subjects provided by 6 global collaborators. Sample metadata almost always included a de-identified subject ID, COVID-19 status, age in years and sex. HLA class I and class II types, where available, came from metadata supplied by the sample provider rather than from assay-based typing.

What the research found in general, with its limitations: The amount of clinical and demographic metadata varied by source and participant and was provided uncurated.

Sequences were obtained from PBMCs or T cells enriched from blood (not recorded which). The sequence links TRBV2 to TRBJ1-2, with the D gene too uncertain to name. The origin of this receptor is a woman in her 30s who had recovered from COVID-19. The CDR3 protein sequence reads: CASKEASNYGYTF. In nucleotide form, the sequence is TGTGCCAGCAAGGAAGCCTCTAACTATGGCTACACCTTC.